The 7 T cell receptor beta chains presented below share a single source sample, sequenced in a study of technical replicates of blood from several donors. Assay: immunoSEQ multiplex PCR; the TCRdb copy retains only in-frame clones and omits some. The profile shows about 94,000 clones, approximately 95% of them singletons. The sequenced sample was T cells isolated from PBMCs. All receptors come from a human donor in good health.

This clone showed up just once. V and J are TRBV30 and TRBJ2-2; maybe TRBD1 (6 bases). Trimming shortened V by 3 bases and J by 4 bases, and 15 bases separated the two germline ends. The germline V gene has CDR1 GTSNPN and CDR2 SVGIG (reference sequence). The CDR3 sequence is 15 residues long. The CDR3 here is CAWSSQTGPTGELFF. DNA for the CDR3: TGTGCCTGGAGCTCGCAAACAGGGCCCACCGGGGAGCTGTTTTTT.

The chain has TRBV5-5 and TRBJ2-7, with 11 bases that match TRBD2. The CDR3 consists of 18 residues. The germline CDR1 and CDR2 sequences are SGHKS and YYEKEE (reference sequence). Unmatched junction bases numbered 15, after V lost 5 bases and J lost 2 bases. The CDR3 region is CASRLQGKTSGVAYEQYF. CDR3 in DNA: TGTGCCAGCAGACTGCAGGGTAAGACTAGCGGGGTTGCCTACGAGCAGTACTTC. Full variable domain (rest looked up from reference TRBV5-5 and TRBJ2-7): DAGVTQSPTHLIKTRGQQVTLRCSPISGHKSVSWYQQVLGQGPQFIFQYYEKEERGRGNFPDRFSARQFPNYSSELNVNALLLGDSALYLCASRLQGKTSGVAYEQYFGPGTRLTVT.

The chain employs TRBV5-1 and TRBJ2-4; 16 nucleotides match TRBD2. Trimming at V came to 4 bases and at J to 1 base, leaving 14 bases not matched to a gene. This CDR3 region has 21 residues. The germline V gene has CDR1 SGHRS and CDR2 YFSETQ. CDR3 DNA sequence: TGCGCCAGCAGCAGGGGACTAGCGGGGGGGCCGCTAATCCTGGCCAAAAACATTCAGTACTTC. Protein product: CASSRGLAGGPLILAKNIQYF.

The genes are TRBV5-6 and TRBJ2-5; 8 bases align to TRBD1. CDR3 length: 18 amino acids. The germline gives CDR1 SGHDT, CDR2 YYEEEE. J lost 0 bases, V lost 3 bases, and 13 bases had no gene match. CDR3 amino acids: CASSSKDRVDSYQETQYF. In nucleotides, the CDR3 is TGTGCCAGCAGCTCGAAGGACAGGGTTGATTCGTACCAAGAGACCCAGTACTTC.

This chain joins TRBV4-1 and TRBJ1-1; no clear D. The V gene's germline CDR1 is MGHRA and CDR2 YSYEKL. The CDR3 runs 16 residues. V lost 2 bases and J 0 bases, leaving 13 bases between the germline ends. The CDR3 coding sequence is TGCGCCAGCAGCCAAAGCGGGAGGGATATGAACACTGAAGCTTTCTTT. Encoded protein: CASSQSGRDMNTEAFF.

This chain connects TRBV27 to TRBJ2-1; possible D gene TRBD2, 7 bases. V was cut by 5 bases and J by 5 bases, with 19 bases left in between. The CDR3 covers 16 residues. Germline-derived CDR1 and CDR2 are MNHEY and SMNVEV (reference sequence). This chain's CDR3 is CASSLRRGAANNEQFF. In DNA form, the CDR3 reads TGTGCCAGCAGTCTTCGACGGGGGGCCGCGAACAATGAGCAGTTCTTC.

V is TRBV9 and J is TRBJ1-2; 7 bases match TRBD1. With V trimmed by 0 bases and J by 4 bases, 3 bases remained unmatched. The CDR3 totals 14 residues. In germline, CDR1 is SGDLS, CDR2 YYNGEE. The DNA for the CDR3 is TGTGCCAGCAGCGTAGGCGACAGGGCCTATGGCTACACCTTC. This gives the protein CASSVGDRAYGYTF.